This paragraph covers one TCR beta chain sequence. Germline trimming cut 5 bases from V and 5 bases from J; bases unmatched to any gene: 7. The CDR3 length is 14 residues. The germline V gene has CDR1 SGHAT and CDR2 FQNNGV. This sample is part of a study of T cell changes during pregnancy in multiple sclerosis. The table came from immunoSEQ multiplex PCR; TCRdb's copy has only in-frame clones and leaves some out. This sample has fewer than 75,000 clones, with 91% found just once. This chain connects TRBV11-2 to TRBJ2-5; 8 bases map to TRBD2. The sample here was peripheral blood, taken in the second trimester of pregnancy. The sequence came from a female donor with multiple sclerosis, enrolled in a pregnancy study. CDR3: CASSPPAGAETQYF. CDR3 coding DNA: TGTGCCAGCAGCCCACCAGCGGGGGCGGAGACCCAGTACTTC.